The clone carrying this T cell receptor beta chain was observed at least ten times. Its antigen is not identified. The data originate from a study of CD8 T cells in ankylosing spondylitis. Findings and caveats of the study: According to the report, clones linked to the disease were significantly enriched in matched synovial fluid samples taken from ankylosing spondylitis patients.

Trimming removed 0 bases at V and 3 bases at J, with 6 bases between. The CDR3 runs to 12 residues. Germline-derived CDR1 and CDR2 are DFQATT and SNEGSKA (reference sequence). From the 5' RACE reads, TCRdb called clonotypes with MiXCR, one entry per CDR3 protein. The sample has some 130,000 distinct CDR3 sequences; about 7.3% are singletons. The V call is TRBV20-1, the J call TRBJ2-7; D is unresolved. Sequenced input: blood, either unsorted or a sorted T cell fraction (not recorded which). The clonotype was recovered from a female donor with ankylosing spondylitis or in good health (not recorded which). Here the CDR3 DNA reads TGCAGTGCTAGAGATTGGAACTACGAGCAGTACTTC. This gives the protein CSARDWNYEQYF.